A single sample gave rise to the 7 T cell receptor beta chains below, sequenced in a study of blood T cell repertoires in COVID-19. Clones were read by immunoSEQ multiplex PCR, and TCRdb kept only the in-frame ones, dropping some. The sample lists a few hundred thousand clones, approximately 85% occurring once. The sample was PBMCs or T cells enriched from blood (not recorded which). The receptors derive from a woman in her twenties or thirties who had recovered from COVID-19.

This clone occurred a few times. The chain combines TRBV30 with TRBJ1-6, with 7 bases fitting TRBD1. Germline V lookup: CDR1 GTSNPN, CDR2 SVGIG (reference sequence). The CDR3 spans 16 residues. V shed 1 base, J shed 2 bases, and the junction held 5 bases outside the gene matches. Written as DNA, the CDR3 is TGTGCCTGGAGTGCGACAGGGTCCACCTATAATTCACCCCTCCACTTT. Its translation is CAWSATGSTYNSPLHF.

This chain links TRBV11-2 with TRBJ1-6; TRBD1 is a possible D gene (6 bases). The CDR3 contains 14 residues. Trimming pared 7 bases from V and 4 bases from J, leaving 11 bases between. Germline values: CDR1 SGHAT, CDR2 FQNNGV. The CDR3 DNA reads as TGTGCCAGCAACATCGGGACATATAATTCACCCCTCCACTTT. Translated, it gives CASNIGTYNSPLHF.

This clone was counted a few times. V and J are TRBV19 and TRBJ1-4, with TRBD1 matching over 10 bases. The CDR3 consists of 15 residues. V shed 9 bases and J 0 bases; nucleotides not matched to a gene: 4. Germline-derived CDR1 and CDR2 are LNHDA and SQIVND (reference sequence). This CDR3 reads CASRDRGSTNEKLFF. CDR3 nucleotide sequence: TGTGCCAGCCGGGACAGGGGATCAACTAATGAAAAACTGTTTTTT.

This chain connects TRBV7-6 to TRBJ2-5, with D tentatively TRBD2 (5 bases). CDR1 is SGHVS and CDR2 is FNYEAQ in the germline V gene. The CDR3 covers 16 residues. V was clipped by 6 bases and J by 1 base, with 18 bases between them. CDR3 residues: CASRFNAGRTQETQYF. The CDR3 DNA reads TGTGCCAGCAGATTTAACGCGGGCAGGACCCAAGAGACCCAGTACTTC.

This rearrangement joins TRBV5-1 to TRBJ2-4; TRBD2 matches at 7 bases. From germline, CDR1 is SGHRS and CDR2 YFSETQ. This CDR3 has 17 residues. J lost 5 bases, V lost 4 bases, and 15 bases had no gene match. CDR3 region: CASSRSASGIFQNIQYF. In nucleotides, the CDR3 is TGCGCCAGCAGCCGGTCGGCTAGCGGTATCTTCCAAAACATTCAGTACTTC.

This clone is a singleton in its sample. The CDR3 sequence is CAITGEGGYTF. DNA of the CDR3: TGTGCCATCACGGGGGAGGGTGGCTACACCTTC. The J gene is TRBJ1-2, the V gene TRBV10-3; D may be TRBD1 (5 bases). This CDR3 has 11 amino acids. Germline values: CDR1 ENHRY, CDR2 SYGVKD. V was pared by 7 bases and J by 7 bases, with 10 bases between.

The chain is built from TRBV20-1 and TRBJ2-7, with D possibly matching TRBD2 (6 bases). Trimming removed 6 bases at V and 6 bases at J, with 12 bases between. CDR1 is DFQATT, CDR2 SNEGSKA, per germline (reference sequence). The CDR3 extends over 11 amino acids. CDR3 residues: CSALAVSEQYF. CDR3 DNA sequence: TGCAGTGCCTTAGCGGTTTCCGAGCAGTACTTC.